This entry features one T cell receptor (beta chain) sequence. This clonotype was detected a few times. No antigen is known for it. Within one base of it there is no much larger clone, and no base qualities were kept. The CDR3 covers 14 residues, taking in both the cysteine and the phenylalanine. Only the CDR3 part of the read is kept: 42 bases, read in frame from the first base. Trimming at the junction amounts to 7 bases on V and 5 bases on J, and the germline ends lie 15 bases apart. The sample is drawn from a study of CD8 T cells in ankylosing spondylitis listed by TCRdb under 2017. Regarding the complete study: The study profiled T cell receptor beta repertoires in healthy donors and ankylosing spondylitis patients to find disease-linked TCR variants. In total, the full study cohort was made up of approximately 99 healthy donors and 25 to 30 ankylosing spondylitis patients. Peripheral blood was sampled, and synovial fluid was also collected from ankylosing spondylitis patients.

The paper as a whole reports these results and caveats: The disease-linked clones were reported as significantly enriched in matched synovial fluid samples from ankylosing spondylitis patients. Some TCR beta motif variants had previously been reported in synovial fluid and blood of reactive arthritis patients, which suggested common disease-initiation mechanisms. The disease-linked clones had a CD8+ phenotype and were found at relatively low frequencies in peripheral blood. A TCR beta motif of several highly homologous amino acid variants appeared characteristic of blood from ankylosing spondylitis patients.

The listed sequencing device is Illumina HiSeq 2500. Quantitative 5'-RACE with molecular barcodes was used to prepare TCR beta libraries. Concerning the study's data processing: Disease-linked TCR variants were identified with a new computational method built on a probabilistic model of VDJ rearrangement. The public reads were quality trimmed at Q25 with fastp and then assembled into clones with MiXCR by TCRdb, keeping productive beta chains. Every CDR3 protein is listed once, alongside the most common genes and DNA of its rows. None of the V and J calls come from the authors' own analysis; TCRdb made them. The sample table records more than 600,000 distinct CDR3 sequences; roughly 20% of these occur just once. 15% to 20% of the sample is taken by the ten largest.

The rearrangement combines TRBV12-3 or TRBV12-4 with TRBJ2-1; the D gene could be TRBD1 or TRBD2, each one agreeing over 5 bases. The material sequenced was blood, either unsorted or a sorted T cell fraction (not recorded which). The sequence derives from a male donor with ankylosing spondylitis. The DNA sequence reads TGTGCCAGCACCCCCTCGCTGGGGGACAATGAGCAGTTCTTC. The encoded protein is CASTPSLGDNEQFF.